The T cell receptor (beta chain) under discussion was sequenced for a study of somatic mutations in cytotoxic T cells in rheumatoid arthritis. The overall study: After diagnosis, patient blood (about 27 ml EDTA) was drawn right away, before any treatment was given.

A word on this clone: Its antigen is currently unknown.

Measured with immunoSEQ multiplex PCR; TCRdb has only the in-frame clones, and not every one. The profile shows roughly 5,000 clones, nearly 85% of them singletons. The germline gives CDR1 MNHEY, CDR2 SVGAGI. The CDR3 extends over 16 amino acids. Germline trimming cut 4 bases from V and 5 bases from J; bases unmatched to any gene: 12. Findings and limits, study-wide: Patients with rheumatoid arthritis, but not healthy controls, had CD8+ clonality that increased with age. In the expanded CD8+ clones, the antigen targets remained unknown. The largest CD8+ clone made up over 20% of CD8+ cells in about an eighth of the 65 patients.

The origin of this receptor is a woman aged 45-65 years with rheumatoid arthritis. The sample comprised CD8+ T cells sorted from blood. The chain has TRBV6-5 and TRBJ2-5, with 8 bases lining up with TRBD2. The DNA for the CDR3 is TGTGCCAGCAGTTCATTGAGCGGGAGAGGCCCGGAGACCCAGTACTTC. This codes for CASSSLSGRGPETQYF.